Sequencing of this T cell receptor (beta chain) was carried out in a study of CD8+ T cells in alopecia areata. Study-wide background: At a dose of 5 to 10 mg twice daily, oral tofacitinib was given to treated patients. Scoring of severity for treated patients was based on percentage of affected scalp area.

RNA extraction and reverse transcription yielded cDNA as sequencing template. This table comes from immunoSEQ multiplex PCR, and its TCRdb copy is limited to in-frame clones, with some not included. This sample has 160,000 or so clones; roughly 65% occur once, and the top ten carry roughly 0.99%. Treatment given: oral pan-JAK inhibitor, 5-10 mg twice daily. As concerns this clone: Its specificity is unknown.

Points from the study as a whole: Especially in alopecia totalis/universalis, lesional scalp showed greater clonality than normal scalp did. Possibly as an HLA-related effect, TCR sharing across patients appeared less clear than in mice.

Sequencing used CD4+ T cells sorted from blood, obtained at week 4, from a patient treated with tofacitinib. The clonotype comes from a human donor with alopecia areata.

CDR3 DNA sequence: TGTGCCAGCAGCTTAGGGGTTGGGGCGGCCGCCGGGGAGCTGTTTTTT. Encoded protein: CASSLGVGAAAGELFF. The chain has TRBV7-2 and TRBJ2-2; TRBD1 is a possible D gene (5 bases). The CDR3 extends over 16 amino acids. The ends were cut back, 1 base at V and 6 bases at J, with 15 bases in the middle. Germline values: CDR1 SGHTA, CDR2 FQGNSA.